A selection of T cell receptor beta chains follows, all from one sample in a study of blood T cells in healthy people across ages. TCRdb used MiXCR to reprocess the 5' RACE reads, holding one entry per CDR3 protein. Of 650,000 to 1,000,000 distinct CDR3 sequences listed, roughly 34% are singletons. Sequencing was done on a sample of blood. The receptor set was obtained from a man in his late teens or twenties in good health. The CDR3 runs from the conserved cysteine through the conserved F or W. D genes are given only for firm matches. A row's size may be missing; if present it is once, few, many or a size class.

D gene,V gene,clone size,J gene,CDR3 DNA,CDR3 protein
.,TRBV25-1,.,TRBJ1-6,TGTGCCAGCAGTGAAGACGCGGGGAGATCACCCCTCCACTTT,CASSEDAGRSPLHF
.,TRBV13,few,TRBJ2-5,TGTGCCAGCAGCTCCACGGAGGGAGAGACCCAGTACTTC,CASSSTEGETQYF
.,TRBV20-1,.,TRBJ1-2,TGCAGTGCGAATCCAGGCGGAACCTATGGCTACACCTTC,CSANPGGTYGYTF
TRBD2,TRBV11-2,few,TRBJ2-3,TGTGCCAGCAGGGGGGGGAGGGAAGGTACAGATACGCAGTATTTT,CASRGGREGTDTQYF
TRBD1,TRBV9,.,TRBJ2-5,TGTGCCAGCAGCGCTTGGGACAGCCAAGAGACCCAGTACTTC,CASSAWDSQETQYF
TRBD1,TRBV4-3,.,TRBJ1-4,TGCGCCAGCAGCCGCCGGGACAGTCATGAAAAACTGTTTTTT,CASSRRDSHEKLFF
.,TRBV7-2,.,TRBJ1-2,TGTGCCAGCAGCTTCTCCAGGGAGAGGGGCTACACCTTC,CASSFSRERGYTF
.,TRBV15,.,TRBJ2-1,TGTGCCACCAGCATTGATAGGGAGAGCTCCTACAATGAGCAGTTCTTC,CATSIDRESSYNEQFF
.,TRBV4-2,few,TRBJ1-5,TGTGCCAGCAGCCAAGAATGGGGAATTGGCAATCAGCCCCAGCATTTT,CASSQEWGIGNQPQHF
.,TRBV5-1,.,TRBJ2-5,TGCGCCAGCAGCTTGGCTCAGGCGGGGGACAATGAGCAGTACTTC,CASSLAQAGDNEQYF
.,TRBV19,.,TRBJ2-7,TGTGCCACCCGGGCTGGCAACTCCTACGAGCAGTACTTC,CATRAGNSYEQYF
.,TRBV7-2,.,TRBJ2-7,TGTGCCAGCAGCCCTGGACAGAACGAGCAGTACTTC,CASSPGQNEQYF
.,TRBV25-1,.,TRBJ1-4,TGTGCCAGCAGTGAAATAAGGACATTGGGTGAAAAACTGTTTTTT,CASSEIRTLGEKLFF
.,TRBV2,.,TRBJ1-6,TGTGCCAGTAGTGAAGGTCCCCCAAATAATTCACCCCTCCACTTT,CASSEGPPNNSPLHF
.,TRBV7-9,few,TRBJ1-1,TGTGCCAGCAGCTCAGAAGCGGTCGACGTCCGCCTGAACACTGAAGCTTTCTTT,CASSSEAVDVRLNTEAFF
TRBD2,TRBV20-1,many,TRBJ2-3,TGCAGTGCTAGAGTAGCGGGGGGCTTCGAAACAGATACGCAGTATTTT,CSARVAGGFETDTQYF
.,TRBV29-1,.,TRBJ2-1,TGCAGCGCCGACGGGCAGGGGAACAATGAGCAGTTCTTC,CSADGQGNNEQFF
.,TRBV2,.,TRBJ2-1,TGTGCCACCCCGGGGGCACTGAACAATGAGCAGTTCTTC,CATPGALNNEQFF
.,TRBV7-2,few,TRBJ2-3,TGTGCCAGCAGCACGTCCGCATCTAGCACAGATACGCAGTATTTT,CASSTSASSTDTQYF
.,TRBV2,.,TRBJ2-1,TGTGTCAGCAGTACCCCCTCTAGCGTAGGAGTCAATGAGCAGTTCTTC,CVSSTPSSVGVNEQFF
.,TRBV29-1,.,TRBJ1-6,TGCAGCGTCCGTCTCCAGGCCTATAATTCACCCCTCCACTTT,CSVRLQAYNSPLHF
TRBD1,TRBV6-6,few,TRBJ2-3,TGTGCCAGCGCCCTAGGACAGGCTAGCACAGATACGCAGTATTTT,CASALGQASTDTQYF
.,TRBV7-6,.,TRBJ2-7,TGTGCCAGCAGCCCTCGGGCGCTAGTCAATGAGCAGTACTTC,CASSPRALVNEQYF
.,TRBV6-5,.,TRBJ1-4,TGTGCCAGCAGTAAGATCCAGGGAGGAGAAAAACTGTTTTTT,CASSKIQGGEKLFF
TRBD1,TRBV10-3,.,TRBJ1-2,TGTGCCATCAGTGAGTCGATCGGGACAGCCTATGGCTACACCTTC,CAISESIGTAYGYTF
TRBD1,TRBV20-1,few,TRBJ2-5,TGCAGTGCTACGGACAGGGCTAGGGCTTGGGAGACCCAGTACTTC,CSATDRARAWETQYF
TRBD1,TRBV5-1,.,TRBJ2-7,TGCGCCACCTCCTGGACAGGGGCGACGACGAATGAGCAGTACTTC,CATSWTGATTNEQYF
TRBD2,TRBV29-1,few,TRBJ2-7,TGCAGCGTTGGGACTAGCGGTCCCTACGAGCAGTACTTC,CSVGTSGPYEQYF
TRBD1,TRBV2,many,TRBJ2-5,TGTGCCAGCAGTGTTGACAGGGCGGAGACCCAGTACTTC,CASSVDRAETQYF
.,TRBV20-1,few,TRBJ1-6,TGCAGTGCTAGGGGGGGGAGCTCCTATAATTCACCCCTCCACTTT,CSARGGSSYNSPLHF
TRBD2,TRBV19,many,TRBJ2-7,TGTGCCAGTTCTCGGACTAGCGGGGGTGTCTCCTACGAGCAGTACTTC,CASSRTSGGVSYEQYF
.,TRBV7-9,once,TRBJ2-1,TGTGCCAGCAGCTTAGTATCCCACAACAGCCCCTACAATGAGCAGTTCTTC,CASSLVSHNSPYNEQFF
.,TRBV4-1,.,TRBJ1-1,TGCGCCAGCAGCCCCAAATTAATGGTGAACACTGAAGCTTTCTTT,CASSPKLMVNTEAFF
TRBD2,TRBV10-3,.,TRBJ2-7,TGTGCCACTACGGCGGCTAGCGGGGAATGGAATGAGCAGTACTTC,CATTAASGEWNEQYF
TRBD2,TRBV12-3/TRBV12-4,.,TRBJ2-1,TGTGCCAGCAGTTTATCCCCGGGACTAGCACCGCTCAATGAGCAGTTCTTC,CASSLSPGLAPLNEQFF
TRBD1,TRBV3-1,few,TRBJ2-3,TGTGCCAGCAGCCGACAGGGGCCTTCGGCCGATACGCAGTATTTT,CASSRQGPSADTQYF